This T cell receptor (beta chain) was observed in a study of multiple sclerosis patients with progressive multifocal leukoencephalopathy (dated by TCRdb to between 2018 and 2020). In the study overall: Roughly five MS patients treated with natalizumab who did not develop PML were sampled longitudinally as controls. The goal was to find JC virus-specific or public T-cell expansions that arose at the time of PML onset. The study examined peripheral T and B cells of MS patients who developed PML (4 under natalizumab, 1 after alemtuzumab) and treated patients who did not. From before therapy, through 6 and 12 months, up to PML onset, two natalizumab-treated patients who later developed PML were tracked longitudinally. The study at large found these results: Most PML patients had lower normalized Shannon entropy, suggesting less diverse TRB repertoires, while values in the natalizumab-treated controls sat near 1. Only peripheral blood was analyzed, although cerebrospinal fluid or brain lymphocytes might be more informative for natalizumab-associated PML. Only PML patients had TRB clones above 0.5% frequency, but the clones expanded at PML onset were already present before and during natalizumab therapy. When PML developed, neither common TRBV or TRBJ gene usage nor preferential TRBV-TRBJ pairings were detected. With only a small, descriptive cohort, it remained unclear whether the findings reflect JC virus infection or general immunocompromise.

Using the immunoSEQ two-step multiplex PCR at survey-level depth, TRB CDR3 regions were amplified from genomic DNA. Synthetic inline TR CDR3 controls covering all V-J pairings were spiked into each PCR to estimate template counts and remove amplification bias. Reads went through processing to reduce amplification and sequencing bias, and quantification was done against synthetic TR CDR3 analogs. As for the authors' bioinformatics: In ImmunoSEQ Analyzer, raw data were processed so that out-of-frame sequences and CDR3s with stop codons were removed, with gene names following IMGT nomenclature. Repertoire diversity was summarized as normalized Shannon entropy, defined as 1 minus Pielou's evenness. Two TRB sequences were counted as identical only if the two sequences had the same V gene, J gene and CDR3. Public PML clonotypes were defined as CDR3s shared by two or more PML-onset samples but absent from earlier samples, from controls, and from public databases. CDR3 amino acid composition by position was analyzed with Skylign using the observed count method. TCRdb's version of the immuneACCESS table is confined to in-frame rearrangements and falls short of the full clone set. An unresolved V gene accounts for under half of the shortfall where checked; the remainder is of unknown origin. V and J calls and clone size are those listed in that table; D and trimming were worked out from the DNA. Here the sample has tens of thousands of clones; approximately 89% occur a single time. The ten largest clones capture over 1.3% of the sample.

Per the publication, the time point label means: before natalizumab initiation. Every listed patient had received interferon beta before, and every PML patient was female. Blood samples for T0 were taken before the first natalizumab infusion. Isolation of peripheral blood mononuclear cells was performed by Ficoll-Hypaque density gradient centrifugation. V gives up 3 bases and J gives up 4 bases, and the segment between their germline ends measures 9 bases. The germline V gene sets CDR1 to MNHEY and CDR2 to SVGAGI. The cysteine opens and the phenylalanine closes a CDR3 of 13 amino acids. Only the CDR3 part of the read is kept: 39 bases, read in frame from the first base. Note on this clone: Which antigen it targets is not known. Nothing much larger sits one base from this clone, and base qualities are not available.

The TCR was taken from a human donor with multiple sclerosis. The rearranged segments are TRBV6-5 and TRBJ1-2, with no reliable assignment of the D segment. Material for sequencing was PBMCs. The CDR3 in this case is CASSYTGGYGYTF. The DNA sequence is given as TGTGCCAGCAGTTATACGGGCGGCTATGGCTACACCTTC.